The 15 T cell receptor beta chains presented below share a single source sample, sequenced in a study of technical replicates of blood from a handful of donors. Clones were sequenced by immunoSEQ multiplex PCR, and TCRdb holds only the in-frame ones, with some missing. Of 65,000 to 95,000 clones detected, 65% to 90% appear once; the ten largest clones hold about 5%. The source material was PBMCs. Every receptor here comes from a human donor in good health. Some clones in this sample may be carry-over from other donors' samples.

This clone was picked up one time. The V and J genes are TRBV6-1 and TRBJ2-3; no clear D gene. V was cut by 0 bases and J by 4 bases, with 11 bases left in between. Germline V gene data show CDR1 as MNHNS and CDR2 as SASEGT. There are 15 residues in the CDR3. This CDR3 reads CASSEASVRADTQYF. In nucleotides, the CDR3 is TGTGCCAGCAGTGAAGCTTCCGTCCGGGCAGATACGCAGTATTTT.

V gene TRBV28 combines with J gene TRBJ2-3, with 10 positions matching TRBD2. V gave up 7 bases and J gave up 3 bases; unmatched junction bases: 10. The CDR3 is 16 residues long. CDR1 is MDHEN, CDR2 SYDVKM, per germline. The CDR3 DNA reads as TGTGCCAGCACGCAACAGACTAGCGGGTTTACAGATACGCAGTATTTT. Amino acid sequence: CASTQQTSGFTDTQYF.

The genes are TRBV5-1 and TRBJ2-1, with D possibly matching TRBD2 (5 bases). The germline CDR1 and CDR2 sequences are SGHRS and YFSETQ. The CDR3 consists of 18 residues. V lost 4 bases to trimming and J lost 2 bases, with 22 bases between them. CDR3 sequence: CASSGGLLGLLTYNEQFF. The CDR3 DNA sequence: TGCGCCAGCAGCGGAGGCCTCCTAGGGCTGTTAACCTACAATGAGCAGTTCTTC.

This clone appeared a few times. This chain links TRBV2 with TRBJ1-1; 9 positions agree with TRBD1. The germline CDR1 and CDR2 sequences are SNHLY and FYNNEI. The trim removed 7 bases at V and 8 bases at J, leaving 11 bases unmatched. The length of the CDR3 is 14 residues. This CDR3 is CASTQGQGGSEAFF. The CDR3 DNA reads as TGTGCCAGCACCCAGGGACAGGGTGGGAGCGAAGCTTTCTTT.

The genes are TRBV9 and TRBJ1-1; 7 bases are shared with TRBD1. Losses at the gene ends were 3 bases for V and 0 bases for J; bases not matched to a gene: 8. The CDR3 runs 16 residues. Germline CDR1 reads SGDLS; CDR2 reads YYNGEE. The CDR3, as DNA: TGTGCCAGCAGCGAGACAGGGTTAGGAATGAACACTGAAGCTTTCTTT. This sequence encodes CASSETGLGMNTEAFF.

The CDR3: CASSLRDRVGEQYF. The CDR3 bases are TGTGCCAGCAGCCTCCGGGACAGGGTTGGCGAGCAGTACTTC. The chain recombines TRBV11-1 with TRBJ2-7, with TRBD1 matching over 9 bases. After removal of 5 bases from V and 6 bases from J, the junction contained 8 bases not matched to a gene. This CDR3 has 14 residues. CDR1 and CDR2 from the germline V gene are SGHAT and FQDESV (reference sequence).

The rearrangement joins TRBV6-5 to TRBJ2-4; 7 positions agree with TRBD1. The CDR3 consists of 15 residues. Germline CDR1 and CDR2: MNHEY and SVGAGI. Trimming took 5 bases from V and 2 from J; bases not matched to a gene: 6. This CDR3 is CASSPRGRTKNIQYF. The CDR3 coding sequence is TGTGCCAGCAGTCCAAGGGGGCGTACCAAAAACATTCAGTACTTC.

This chain uses TRBV18 with TRBJ2-1; D might be TRBD1 (6 bases). The germline gives CDR1 KGHSH, CDR2 LQKENI. This CDR3 contains 14 residues. Trimming took 6 bases from V and 1 from J, leaving 10 bases between them. CDR3 DNA: TGTGCCAGCTCGTCAGGGGAATCCTACAATGAGCAGTTCTTC. This sequence encodes CASSSGESYNEQFF.

This chain uses TRBV7-9 with TRBJ2-2; a weak D match, TRBD2 (5 bases). From germline, CDR1 is SEHNR and CDR2 FQNEAQ (reference sequence). CDR3 length: 12 residues. V was trimmed by 2 bases and J by 15 bases, leaving 13 bases between them. This CDR3 is CASSLSQVDLFF. CDR3 coding DNA: TGTGCCAGCAGCTTAAGCCAGGTGGACTTGTTTTTT.

The rearrangement links TRBV19 to TRBJ2-7; 10 nucleotides align to TRBD1. J lost 4 bases, V lost 4 bases, and 1 base had no gene match. CDR3 length: 13 residues. The germline V gene has CDR1 LNHDA and CDR2 SQIVND (reference sequence). CDR3 sequence reads: CASSRDRGYEQYF. CDR3 sequence (DNA): TGTGCCAGTAGTAGGGACAGGGGATACGAGCAGTACTTC.

With respect to this clone: The missing conserved phenylalanine or tryptophan at the end of this CDR3 makes a read error likely. No DNA is shown, since the ends of the CDR3 on it are uncertain; the CDR3 is the one TCRdb lists. J is TRBJ1-2 and V is TRBV29-1; the table assigns TRBD1, which was not confirmed against the DNA. Inclusive of both ends, the CDR3 amounts to 10 amino acids. Germline V gene sequence: CDR1 SQVTM, CDR2 ANQGSEA. CDR3 sequence reads: CSVEATQGSY.

The V gene is TRBV7-9, the J gene TRBJ1-6; 7 nucleotides align to TRBD1. Trimming cost V 5 bases and J 10 bases; bases outside gene matches: 11. There are 15 residues in the CDR3. Per the germline V gene, CDR1 is SEHNR and CDR2 is FQNEAQ (reference sequence). The CDR3 nucleotides read TGTGCCAGCAGCCCGGGTGCAGGGGGAGAATCACCCCTCCACTTT. This gives the protein CASSPGAGGESPLHF. The whole variable domain, filled in from reference TRBV7-9 and TRBJ1-6, reads DTGVSQNPRHKITKRGQNVTFRCDPISEHNRLYWYRQTLGQGPEFLTYFQNEAQLEKSRLLSDRFSAERPKGSFSTLEIQRTEQGDSAMYLCASSPGAGGESPLHFGNGTRLTVT.

V is TRBV7-3 and J is TRBJ2-1; 13 bases map to TRBD2. The ends lost 5 bases at V and 8 bases at J; junction bases unmatched: 6. CDR3 length equals 15 residues. Germline V lookup: CDR1 SGHTA, CDR2 FQGTGA. As DNA, the CDR3 is TGTGCCAGCAGCCAGGGACTAGCGGGAATCTATGAGCAGTTCTTC. It yields the protein CASSQGLAGIYEQFF.

In DNA, the CDR3 is TGTGCCAGCAGCACACATGAGGGCTATGGCTACACCTTC. Translation: CASSTHEGYGYTF. The rearrangement uses TRBV9 and TRBJ1-2; D is unclear. There are 13 residues in the CDR3. Trimming stripped 4 bases from V and 4 bases from J, with 11 bases between. Germline values: CDR1 SGDLS, CDR2 YYNGEE.

The genes are TRBV7-9 and TRBJ2-7; D is unresolved. V was cut by 1 base and J by 4 bases, with 17 bases left in between. The CDR3 has 16 residues. CDR1 is SEHNR and CDR2 is FQNEAQ in the germline V gene (reference sequence). CDR3 sequence reads: CASSLDWRSGAYEQYF. Here the CDR3 DNA reads TGTGCCAGCAGCTTAGATTGGCGATCAGGCGCGTACGAGCAGTACTTC.